The 25 T cell receptor beta chains given below trace back to one sample, sequenced in a study of cytotoxic CD8 clonotypes in ibrutinib-treated CLL. Using immunoSEQ multiplex PCR, the repertoire was profiled, and TCRdb retains in-frame clones only, with some absent. The data show 95,000 to 100,000 clones, about 78% seen once. Sequencing was performed on PBMCs, taken after 12 months of ibrutinib treatment. These receptors came from a human donor with chronic lymphocytic leukemia.

The chain uses TRBV19 and TRBJ1-1; a weak D match, TRBD1 (5 bases). Germline values: CDR1 LNHDA, CDR2 SQIVND (reference sequence). With 4 bases removed from V and 7 bases from J, the gap between germline ends came to 10 bases. There are 12 residues in the CDR3. The CDR3, as DNA: TGTGCCAGTAGTAGGCACAGGAATGAAGCTTTCTTT. The encoded protein is CASSRHRNEAFF.

This chain links TRBV7-3 with TRBJ2-1, with D maybe TRBD1 (5 bases). The germline V gene has CDR1 SGHTA and CDR2 FQGTGA. Trimming shortened V by 3 bases and J by 7 bases, and 22 bases separated the two germline ends. The CDR3 runs 17 residues. This chain's CDR3 is CASSLGFKASSGNEQFF. CDR3 in DNA: TGTGCCAGCAGCTTGGGATTTAAGGCCTCATCAGGGAATGAGCAGTTCTTC.

The chain is built from TRBV10-2 and TRBJ1-5; 7 nucleotides align to TRBD1. The trim removed 5 bases at V and 0 bases at J, leaving 4 bases unmatched. This CDR3 contains 15 residues. Germline CDR1 reads WSHSY; CDR2 reads SAAADI. The DNA for the CDR3 is TGCGCCAGCAGTACGGGGACAGCTAGCAATCAGCCCCAGCATTTT. Amino acid sequence: CASSTGTASNQPQHF.

The chain couples TRBV27 to TRBJ1-2; 8 nucleotides match TRBD1. After removal of 6 bases from V and 6 bases from J, the junction contained 9 bases not matched to a gene. Per germline, CDR1 MNHEY and CDR2 SMNVEV (reference sequence). The CDR3 has 14 residues. CDR3 nucleotide sequence: TGTGCCAGCAGACCTGACCGGGACAGGCATGGCTACACCTTC. This encodes CASRPDRDRHGYTF.

The V and J genes are TRBV18 and TRBJ1-6, with 7 bases lining up with TRBD1. Germline V lookup: CDR1 KGHSH, CDR2 LQKENI. This CDR3 is built from 15 residues. The V segment lost 3 bases and the J segment 6 bases; nucleotides outside the gene matches: 5. CDR3 in DNA: TGTGCCAGCTCACCCAACAGGGGTTCTAATTCACCCCTCCACTTT. Translated, it gives CASSPNRGSNSPLHF.

The J gene is TRBJ1-4, the V gene TRBV20-1; D is unclear. Germline CDR1 and CDR2: DFQATT and SNEGSKA (reference sequence). V lost 2 bases and J 10 bases, leaving 8 bases between the germline ends. The CDR3 contains 11 residues. The CDR3 loop reads CSARMAVKLFF. CDR3 DNA sequence: TGCAGTGCTAGAATGGCGGTAAAACTGTTTTTT.

The V gene is TRBV7-9, the J gene TRBJ1-1; tentatively, D is TRBD1 (6 bases). CDR3 size: 14 residues. Trimming cost V 6 bases and J 4 bases, with 15 bases left between them. Germline CDR1 is SEHNR and CDR2 is FQNEAQ (reference sequence). The DNA of the CDR3 is TGTGCCAGCAGTCAGCAGGGGTCAGCCACTGAAGCTTTCTTT. Translated, it gives CASSQQGSATEAFF. Drawing the rest from reference TRBV7-9 and TRBJ1-1, the complete variable domain is DTGVSQNPRHKITKRGQNVTFRCDPISEHNRLYWYRQTLGQGPEFLTYFQNEAQLEKSRLLSDRFSAERPKGSFSTLEIQRTEQGDSAMYLCASSQQGSATEAFFGQGTRLTVV.

The J gene is TRBJ1-5, the V gene TRBV2; possibly TRBD1 for D (5 bases). The CDR3 loop spans 14 amino acids. Trimming took 3 bases from V and 9 from J, leaving 15 bases between them. From germline, CDR1 is SNHLY and CDR2 FYNNEI. The CDR3: CASSESTGDGPQHF. The CDR3 DNA reads TGTGCCAGCAGTGAGAGCACAGGAGATGGGCCCCAGCATTTT.

The chain is built from TRBV27 and TRBJ2-4, with a tentative D call TRBD1 (5 bases). Per germline, CDR1 MNHEY and CDR2 SMNVEV (reference sequence). This CDR3 is built from 12 residues. The germline V and J ends were trimmed by 5 bases and 11 bases, with 13 bases remaining between them. For the CDR3, the DNA is TGTGCCAGCAGTCCCCAGGGTGACGTTCAGTACTTC. It codes for CASSPQGDVQYF.

This clone came up many times. This chain joins TRBV18 and TRBJ1-2; no definite D call. Looked up from germline, CDR1 is KGHSH and CDR2 is LQKENI. V was shortened by 0 bases and J by 2 bases, with 10 bases between the two germline ends. This CDR3 spans 15 amino acids. DNA for the CDR3: TGTGCCAGCTCACCACCGGTGCAGAGAAACTATGGCTACACCTTC. This sequence encodes CASSPPVQRNYGYTF.

This clone was seen only a few times. The chain uses TRBV12-5 and TRBJ1-1, with D hard to call. The length of the CDR3 is 14 residues. From germline, CDR1 is LGHNT and CDR2 FRNRAP. Trimming took 5 bases from V and 1 from J, leaving 11 bases between them. CDR3 amino acids: CASGTLSQNTEAFF. The CDR3 nucleotides read TGTGCTAGTGGTACCCTCAGCCAGAACACTGAAGCTTTCTTT.

The chain uses TRBV7-2 and TRBJ2-1; D gene ambiguous. CDR3 size: 16 residues. Germline V gene lookup returns CDR1 SGHTA and CDR2 FQGNSA. Trimming removed 1 base at V and 0 bases at J, with 10 bases between. CDR3: CASSLVVLSSYNEQFF. The CDR3 nucleotides read TGTGCCAGCAGCTTAGTGGTGTTGAGCTCCTACAATGAGCAGTTCTTC.

Of note for this clone: This same CDR3 is encoded by further DNA sequences in the sample. J is TRBJ1-5 and V is TRBV11-3; no clear D gene. V lost 3 bases, J lost 0 bases, and 6 bases lay in between. There are 14 residues in the CDR3. Germline-derived CDR1 and CDR2 are SGHNT and YENEEA. The CDR3 sequence is CASSLGGSNQPQHF. In DNA form, the CDR3 reads TGTGCCAGCAGCTTGGGCGGTAGCAATCAGCCCCAGCATTTT.

The V gene is TRBV7-9, the J gene TRBJ2-7; the match to TRBD2 covers 8 bases. CDR1 SEHNR and CDR2 FQNEAQ come from the germline V gene (reference sequence). The CDR3 is made up of 14 amino acids. The V and J ends lost 2 bases and 9 bases, in that order; junction bases with no gene match: 9. The CDR3 coding sequence is TGTGCCAGCAGCTTACTAGCGGGTGAGGAAGGGCAGTACTTC. It encodes CASSLLAGEEGQYF.

The chain combines TRBV10-2 with TRBJ1-2; 9 bases agree with TRBD1. CDR1 and CDR2 (germline): WSHSY, SAAADI. The CDR3 has 14 residues. The junction had 4 bases not matched to a gene; V was cut back by 6 bases and J by 2 bases. Here the CDR3 DNA reads TGCGCCAGCAGGCCGGGACAGGGAAACTATGGCTACACCTTC. Protein sequence: CASRPGQGNYGYTF.

The V and J genes are TRBV29-1 and TRBJ2-1; TRBD1 aligns across 9 bases. CDR3 length equals 12 residues. With V trimmed by 6 bases and J by 6 bases, 3 bases remained unmatched. The germline gives CDR1 SQVTM, CDR2 ANQGSEA. The CDR3 DNA reads as TGCAGCGTCGGGACAGGGTTCAATGAGCAGTTCTTC. Translation gives CSVGTGFNEQFF.

V and J are TRBV10-1 and TRBJ1-1; no firm D call. With 6 bases removed from V and 5 bases from J, the gap between germline ends came to 13 bases. The CDR3 has 13 residues. Germline V gene lookup returns CDR1 WNHNN and CDR2 SYGVQD (reference sequence). CDR3 in DNA: TGCGCCAGCAGACGGACCCCCTGGACTGAAGCTTTCTTT. Its translation is CASRRTPWTEAFF.

J is TRBJ1-4 and V is TRBV4-1; D perhaps matches TRBD1 (6 bases). V lost 1 base, J lost 4 bases, and 13 bases lay in between. From germline, CDR1 is MGHRA and CDR2 YSYEKL. The CDR3 is made up of 16 amino acids. CDR3 region: CASSQGGTRINEKLFF. The CDR3 coding sequence is TGCGCCAGCAGCCAAGGCGGGACACGGATTAATGAAAAACTGTTTTTT.

V is TRBV19 and J is TRBJ1-1; the D gene is possibly TRBD1 (6 bases). The CDR3 extends over 16 amino acids. The germline gives CDR1 LNHDA, CDR2 SQIVND (reference sequence). V shed 4 bases and J shed 1 base, with 16 bases lying between them. CDR3 in DNA: TGTGCCAGTAGTAAAGGACAGATCCTTCCGAACACTGAAGCTTTCTTT. Amino acids: CASSKGQILPNTEAFF.

The J gene is TRBJ2-1, the V gene TRBV27; D not resolved. The CDR3 loop spans 11 amino acids. CDR1 is MNHEY and CDR2 is SMNVEV in the germline V gene (reference sequence). The germline V and J ends were trimmed by 4 bases and 7 bases, with 5 bases remaining between them. The chain's CDR3 is CASSYSNEQFF. The CDR3 nucleotides are TGTGCCAGCAGTTACTCGAATGAGCAGTTCTTC.

The genes are TRBV7-3 and TRBJ2-1, with 10 bases matching TRBD2. Per the germline V gene, CDR1 is SGHTA and CDR2 is FQGTGA. V lost 4 bases to trimming and J lost 5 bases; unmatched junction nucleotides: 11. This CDR3 is built from 17 residues. In DNA form, the CDR3 reads TGTGCCAGCAGCTCCCCCCCCGGGACTAGCGAACACAATGAGCAGTTCTTC. Translation gives CASSSPPGTSEHNEQFF. The entire variable domain, with the rest obtained from reference TRBV7-3 and TRBJ2-1, is as follows: GAGVSQTPSNKVTEKGKYVELRCDPISGHTALYWYRQSLGQGPEFLIYFQGTGAADDSGLPNDRFFAVRPEGSVSTLKIQRTERGDSAVYLCASSSPPGTSEHNEQFFGPGTRLTVL.

The gene calls are TRBV7-2 and TRBJ2-1; perhaps TRBD1 as D (6 bases). Germline V gene sequence: CDR1 SGHTA, CDR2 FQGNSA. V lost 1 base and J 4 bases, leaving 11 bases between the germline ends. CDR3 length: 15 amino acids. The DNA for the CDR3 is TGTGCCAGCAGCTTAGGGGCAGGGGCATACAATGAGCAGTTCTTC. Its translation: CASSLGAGAYNEQFF.

V is TRBV5-1 and J is TRBJ1-6, with 7 nucleotides matching TRBD1. Looked up from germline, CDR1 is SGHRS and CDR2 is YFSETQ. This CDR3 spans 14 amino acids. Trimming cost V 4 bases and J 10 bases; bases outside gene matches: 8. The CDR3 region is CASSATTGPSPLHF. For the CDR3, the DNA is TGCGCCAGCAGCGCCACGACAGGGCCGTCACCCCTCCACTTT.

The chain has TRBV29-1 and TRBJ2-6; a weak D match, TRBD1 (7 bases). CDR3 size: 16 residues. V lost 1 base and J 3 bases, leaving 13 bases between the germline ends. Germline V gene sequence: CDR1 SQVTM, CDR2 ANQGSEA. In DNA form, the CDR3 reads TGCAGCGTTGAAGTGGAGGGGGCTGTTGGGGCCAACGTCCTGACTTTC. This gives the protein CSVEVEGAVGANVLTF.

The chain links TRBV7-2 to TRBJ1-1; 8 bases fit TRBD1. J gave up 3 bases and V 7 bases, and 7 bases lay outside the gene matches. CDR3 length: 14 amino acids. CDR1 and CDR2 (germline): SGHTA, FQGNSA. CDR3 amino acids: CASTITGGYTEAFF. The CDR3, as DNA: TGTGCCAGCACCATAACAGGGGGATACACTGAAGCTTTCTTT.